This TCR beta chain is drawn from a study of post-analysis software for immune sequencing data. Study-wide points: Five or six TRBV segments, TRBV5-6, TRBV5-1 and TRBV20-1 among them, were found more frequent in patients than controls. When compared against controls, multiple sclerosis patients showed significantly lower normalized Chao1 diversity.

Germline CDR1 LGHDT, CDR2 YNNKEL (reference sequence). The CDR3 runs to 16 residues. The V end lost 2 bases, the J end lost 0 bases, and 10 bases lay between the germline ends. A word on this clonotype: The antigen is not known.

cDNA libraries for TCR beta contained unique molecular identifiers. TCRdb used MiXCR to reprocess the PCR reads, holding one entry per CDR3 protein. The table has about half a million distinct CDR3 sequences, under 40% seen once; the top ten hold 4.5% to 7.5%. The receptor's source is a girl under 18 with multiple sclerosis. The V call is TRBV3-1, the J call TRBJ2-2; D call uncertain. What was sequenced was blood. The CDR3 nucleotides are TGTGCCAGCAGCCAAAGCCGGGCGCCGAACACCGGGGAGCTGTTTTTT. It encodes CASSQSRAPNTGELFF.